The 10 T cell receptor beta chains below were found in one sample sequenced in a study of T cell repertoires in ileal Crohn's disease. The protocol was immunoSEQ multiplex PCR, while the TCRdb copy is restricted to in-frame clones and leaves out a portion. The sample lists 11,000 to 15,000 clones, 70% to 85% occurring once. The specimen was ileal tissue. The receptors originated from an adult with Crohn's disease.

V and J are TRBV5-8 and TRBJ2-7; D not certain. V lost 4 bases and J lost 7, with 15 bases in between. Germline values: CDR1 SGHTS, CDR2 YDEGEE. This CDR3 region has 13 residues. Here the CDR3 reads CASSPSARLEQYF. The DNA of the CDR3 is TGTGCCAGCAGCCCTTCGGCTAGGCTTGAGCAGTACTTC.

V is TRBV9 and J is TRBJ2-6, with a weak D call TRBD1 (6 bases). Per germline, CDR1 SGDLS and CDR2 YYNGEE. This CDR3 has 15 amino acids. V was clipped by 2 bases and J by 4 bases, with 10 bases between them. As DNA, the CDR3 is TGTGCCAGCAGCGTCAGGGGTGACGGGGCCAACGTCCTGACTTTC. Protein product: CASSVRGDGANVLTF.

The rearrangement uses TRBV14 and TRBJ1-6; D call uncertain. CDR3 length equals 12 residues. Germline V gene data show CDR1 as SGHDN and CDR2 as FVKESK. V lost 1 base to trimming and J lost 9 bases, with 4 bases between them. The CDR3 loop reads CASSQGSSPLHF. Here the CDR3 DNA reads TGTGCCAGCAGCCAAGGCAGTTCACCCCTCCACTTT. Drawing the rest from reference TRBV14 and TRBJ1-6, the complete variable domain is EAGVTQFPSHSVIEKGQTVTLRCDPISGHDNLYWYRRVMGKEIKFLLHFVKESKQDESGMPNNRFLAERTGGTYSTLKVQPAELEDSGVYFCASSQGSSPLHFGNGTRLTVT.

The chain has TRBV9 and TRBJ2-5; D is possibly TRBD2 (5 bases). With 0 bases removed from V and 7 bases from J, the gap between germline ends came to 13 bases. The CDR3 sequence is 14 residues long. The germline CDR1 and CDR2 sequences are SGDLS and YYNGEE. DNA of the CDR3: TGTGCCAGCAGCGTAGAAAGCTTTGGAGGGACCCAGTACTTC. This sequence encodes CASSVESFGGTQYF.

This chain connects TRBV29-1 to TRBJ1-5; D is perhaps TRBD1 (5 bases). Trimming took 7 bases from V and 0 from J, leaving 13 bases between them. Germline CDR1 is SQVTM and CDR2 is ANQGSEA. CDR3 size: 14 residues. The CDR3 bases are TGCAGCGCCATTGCGGGGGGTAGCAATCAGCCCCAGCATTTT. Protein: CSAIAGGSNQPQHF. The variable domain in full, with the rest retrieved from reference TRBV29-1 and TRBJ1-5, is SAVISQKPSRDICQRGTSLTIQCQVDSQVTMMFWYRQQPGQSLTLIATANQGSEATYESGFVIDKFPISRPNLTFSTLTVSNMSPEDSSIYLCSAIAGGSNQPQHFGDGTRLSIL.

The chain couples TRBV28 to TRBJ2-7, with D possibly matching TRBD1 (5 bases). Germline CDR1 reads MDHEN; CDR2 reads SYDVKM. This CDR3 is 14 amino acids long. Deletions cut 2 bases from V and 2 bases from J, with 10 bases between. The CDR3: CASSLRTPTYEQYF. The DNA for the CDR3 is TGTGCCAGCAGTTTACGGACACCTACCTACGAGCAGTACTTC.

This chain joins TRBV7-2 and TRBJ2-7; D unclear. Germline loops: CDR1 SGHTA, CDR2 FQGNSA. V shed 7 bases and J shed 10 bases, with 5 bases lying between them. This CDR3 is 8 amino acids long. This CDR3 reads CASIHQYF. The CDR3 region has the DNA TGTGCCAGCATCCATCAGTACTTC.

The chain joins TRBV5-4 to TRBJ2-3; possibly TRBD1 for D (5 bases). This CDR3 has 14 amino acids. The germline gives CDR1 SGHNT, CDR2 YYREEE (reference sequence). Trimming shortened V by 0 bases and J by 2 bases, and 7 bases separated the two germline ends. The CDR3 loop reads CASSLGQTTDTQYF. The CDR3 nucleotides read TGTGCCAGCAGCTTGGGACAGACCACAGATACGCAGTATTTT.

This CDR3 is CASSSLFGYGYTF. As DNA, the CDR3 is TGTGCCAGCAGTAGCCTTTTCGGCTATGGCTACACCTTC. The chain recombines TRBV2 with TRBJ1-2; no clear D gene. This CDR3 has 13 amino acids. Germline V gives CDR1 SNHLY, CDR2 FYNNEI. V lost 5 bases to trimming and J lost 4 bases, with 11 bases between them. The whole variable domain, filled in from reference TRBV2 and TRBJ1-2, reads EPEVTQTPSHQVTQMGQEVILRCVPISNHLYFYWYRQILGQKVEFLVSFYNNEISEKSEIFDDQFSVERPDGSNFTLKIRSTKLEDSAMYFCASSSLFGYGYTFGSGTRLTVV.

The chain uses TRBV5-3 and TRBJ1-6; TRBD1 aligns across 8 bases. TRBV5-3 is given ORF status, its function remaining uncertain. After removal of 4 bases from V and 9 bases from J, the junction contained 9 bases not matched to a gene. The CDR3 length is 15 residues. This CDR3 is CARSPIGQGGSPLHF. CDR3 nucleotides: TGTGCCAGAAGCCCGATCGGACAGGGCGGTTCACCCCTCCACTTT.